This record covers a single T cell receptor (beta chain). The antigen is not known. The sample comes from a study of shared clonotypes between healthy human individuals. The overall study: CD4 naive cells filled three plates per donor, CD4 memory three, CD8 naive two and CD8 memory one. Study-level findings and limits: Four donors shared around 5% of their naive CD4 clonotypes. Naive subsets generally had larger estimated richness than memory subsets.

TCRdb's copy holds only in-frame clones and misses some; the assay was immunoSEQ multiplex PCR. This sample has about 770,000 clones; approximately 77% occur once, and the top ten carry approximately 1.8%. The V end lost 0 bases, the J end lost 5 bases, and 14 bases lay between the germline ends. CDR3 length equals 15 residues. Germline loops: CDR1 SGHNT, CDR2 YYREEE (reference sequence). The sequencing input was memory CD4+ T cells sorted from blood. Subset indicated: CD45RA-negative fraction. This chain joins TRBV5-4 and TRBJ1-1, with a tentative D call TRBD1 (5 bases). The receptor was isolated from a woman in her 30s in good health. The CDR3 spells CASSLAGGRETEAFF. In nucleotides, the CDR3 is TGTGCCAGCAGCTTGGCCGGGGGAAGAGAGACTGAAGCTTTCTTT.